Sequencing of this T cell receptor (beta chain) was carried out in a study of quantifying T cell responses using KT2 cells (TCRdb year 2017). Study-level background: RNA was DNase-treated and reverse transcribed with TCR alpha and beta constant-region primers, mostly using SuperScript III. The efficiency of the T4 ligation step under optimum conditions was estimated to be above 8%. PCR2 was performed as a SYBR Green qPCR and was stopped at a predetermined fluorescence threshold so that over-amplification was avoided. What the authors observed across the whole study: Saturation in the detection of KT2 sequences was observed at very high KT2 spike-in numbers. KT2 sequences were detected down to the lowest spike-in tested, about one KT2 cell per 100,000 PBMC. This TCR sequencing study did not compare the pipeline side by side with other TCR sequencing techniques. Over several orders of magnitude, the number of KT2 alpha and beta sequences rose linearly with the number of KT2 cells put in.

This clonotype was picked up a small number of times. The antigen this receptor binds is unknown. Per-base quality was not reported, and no clone a single base away is much larger than it. The method behind the library was UMI-ligation and nested PCR. A single-stranded oligonucleotide carrying the Illumina SP2 sequence and a UMI was ligated to the cDNA 3' end using T4 RNA ligase 1. PCR1 consisted of 4 cycles (98 degrees C 15 s, 69 degrees C 30 s, 72 degrees C 40 s), and for the beta primer an equimolar mix of RC1.1 and RC1.2 was used to cover TRBC1 and TRBC2. From PCR2 onward, TCR alpha and beta chains were processed separately, with sample indices and Illumina adaptors added. The UMI was composed of 12 random nucleotides, arranged as two hexamers separated by a spacer, and was positioned after an 8-base spacer. Libraries were sequenced on an Illumina MiSeq with v2 2x251 paired-end chemistry, typically about a dozen samples per run. To boost diversity, each sequencing library was supplemented with PhiX DNA at roughly 4.5-7.5%. As for the original processing: The raw reads were converted into FASTQ with bcl2fastq and then demultiplexed by dual indices with Demultiplexor. Decombinator assigned V and J genes by tag matching, allowing a single base-pair mismatch. UMIs were used by Collapsinator to correct both sequencing errors and frequency errors caused by PCR heterogeneity. Decombinator identifiers were converted to nucleotide sequence by CDR3Translator, the sequences were translated to amino acids, and CDR3 was extracted using C- and N-terminal motifs. A cluster of KT2 sequences sharing one unique molecular identifier was counted as one distinct KT2 TCR. The public reads were reanalyzed by TCRdb: fastp trimming at Q25, MiXCR alignment, in-frame beta chains only. All rows with the same CDR3 protein become a single entry with the most common DNA and genes. V and J calls and clone size were set by TCRdb, not the authors. The sample has tens of thousands of distinct CDR3 sequences on record, more than 9% of them singletons. The ten largest clones add up to around 9.3% of the sample.

Known numbers of KT2, a T cell clone whose TCR had been sequenced previously, were spiked into unfractionated PBMC to test the sensitivity and accuracy of the pipeline. A range of KT2-to-PBMC ratios was produced by mixing KT2 cells with a fixed number of PBMC. V and J are truncated by 4 bases and 0 bases respectively, leaving an intervening sequence of 14 bases. Via the germline V gene, CDR1 is SGHRS and CDR2 YFSETQ. The CDR3, from cysteine to phenylalanine, totals 15 residues. Only the CDR3 region is kept as DNA, spanning 45 bases read in frame from base 1. The sequencing sample was made of PBMCs spiked with cells of the T cell clone KT2. Recombination linked TRBV5-1 to TRBJ2-7; 6 matching bases give a weak D call of TRBD2. The receptor was derived from a human donor. The CDR3 is CASSQLATGSYEQYF. The nucleotides read TGCGCCAGCAGCCAACTAGCTACTGGCTCCTACGAGCAGTACTTC.